The 10 T cell receptor beta chains given below trace back to one sample, sequenced in a study of beta chain features in type 1 diabetes. Sequenced material consisted of expressed TCRB transcripts (all of the isolated RNA was reverse transcribed). Method: immunoSEQ multiplex PCR; TCRdb's copy keeps in-frame clones and lacks some. The sample includes more than 300,000 clones, approximately 8.2% of them seen just once. The sequenced material came from central memory CD4+ T cells from blood. The source of these receptors is a young woman in good health.

This sequence joins TRBV9 and TRBJ1-3; D is undetermined. V gave up 0 bases and J gave up 0 bases, with 16 bases separating them. CDR3 length equals 18 residues. Germline lookup yields CDR1 SGDLS and CDR2 YYNGEE. This CDR3 reads CASSVEGGGSSSGNTIYF. The CDR3 DNA follows: TGTGCCAGCAGCGTAGAGGGCGGTGGGAGTAGCTCTGGAAACACCATATATTTT.

This clone was seen more than once but under ten times. The V call is TRBV19, the J call TRBJ1-2; 7 nucleotides agree with TRBD1. With V trimmed by 6 bases and J by 4 bases, 8 bases remained unmatched. The CDR3 is 14 amino acids. CDR1 and CDR2 from the germline V gene are LNHDA and SQIVND (reference sequence). The CDR3 protein is CASRRTGAGYGYTF. The CDR3 region has the DNA TGTGCCAGTAGAAGAACAGGGGCTGGCTATGGCTACACCTTC.

In its sample, this clone was seen a few times. The CDR3 region has the DNA TGCAGCGTTCTCCCCGCGGGGGGCACAGATACGCAGTATTTT. Translation gives CSVLPAGGTDTQYF. The rearrangement joins TRBV29-1 to TRBJ2-3; 7 positions match TRBD2. The length of the CDR3 is 14 residues. The V and J ends lost 5 bases and 1 base, in that order; junction bases with no gene match: 6. Germline CDR1 and CDR2: SQVTM and ANQGSEA.

This clone was seen many times. The chain is built from TRBV19 and TRBJ1-5; 8 bases fit TRBD1. Germline V lookup: CDR1 LNHDA, CDR2 SQIVND (reference sequence). This CDR3 has 15 amino acids. Trimming at V came to 7 bases and at J to 3 bases, leaving 8 bases not matched to a gene. As DNA, the CDR3 is TGTGCCAGTATCCGCCAGGGGGCGGACAATCAGCCCCAGCATTTT. It is translated as CASIRQGADNQPQHF.

This rearrangement joins TRBV28 to TRBJ2-7; TRBD2 agrees at 7 bases. V gave up 5 bases and J gave up 2 bases; unmatched junction bases: 9. The CDR3 is 15 amino acids. Germline V lookup: CDR1 MDHEN, CDR2 SYDVKM. The CDR3 DNA follows: TGTGCCAGCAGTACCCCTAGCGGACAAACCTACGAGCAGTACTTC. It specifies CASSTPSGQTYEQYF.

A few counts support this clone. This chain links TRBV29-1 with TRBJ2-3; 9 positions agree with TRBD2. V was clipped by 8 bases and J by 4 bases; unmatched bases: 13. CDR3 length equals 15 residues. Germline values: CDR1 SQVTM, CDR2 ANQGSEA. CDR3 in amino acids: CSTGVGLALSDTQYF. In DNA, the CDR3 is TGCAGCACTGGGGTCGGACTAGCGTTGTCAGATACGCAGTATTTT.

A few counts support this clone. One end of the junction varies from germline; a read error may be responsible. Written as DNA, the CDR3 is TGTGCTAGCAGCGCGCGTCTAGCGACCCAAGAGACCCAGTACTTC. It codes for CASSARLATQETQYF. V gene TRBV7-7 combines with J gene TRBJ2-5, with D tentatively TRBD2 (6 bases). Germline V gene data show CDR1 as SSHAT and CDR2 as FNYEAQ (reference sequence). The CDR3 is made up of 15 amino acids.

This clone was counted a few times. This chain uses TRBV6-5 with TRBJ2-1; 7 nucleotides match TRBD2. The CDR3 sequence is 16 residues long. V lost 4 bases, J lost 4 bases, and 10 bases stayed unmatched. Germline V gives CDR1 MNHEY, CDR2 SVGAGI. The CDR3 region has the DNA TGTGCCAGCAGTTCCGGGCTAGCGGCGAAATACAATGAGCAGTTCTTC. Translating it yields CASSSGLAAKYNEQFF.

The chain uses TRBV21-1 and TRBJ2-1; the table names TRBD2, a call not compared with the DNA. TRBV21-1 represents a pseudogene. The CDR3 covers 16 residues. CDR3 loop: CASSKDKAGGPNEQFF. The CDR3 DNA sequence: TGTGCCAGCAGCAAAGACAAGGCGGGAGGGCCCAATGAGCAGTTCTTC.

The genes are TRBV29-1 and TRBJ1-3; possibly TRBD1 for D (5 bases). Germline V lookup: CDR1 SQVTM, CDR2 ANQGSEA. The CDR3 spans 13 residues. Trimming pared 6 bases from V and 4 bases from J, leaving 13 bases between. CDR3 sequence: CSVPMGPGNTIYF. The CDR3 region has the DNA TGCAGCGTACCCATGGGACCCGGAAACACCATATATTTT.